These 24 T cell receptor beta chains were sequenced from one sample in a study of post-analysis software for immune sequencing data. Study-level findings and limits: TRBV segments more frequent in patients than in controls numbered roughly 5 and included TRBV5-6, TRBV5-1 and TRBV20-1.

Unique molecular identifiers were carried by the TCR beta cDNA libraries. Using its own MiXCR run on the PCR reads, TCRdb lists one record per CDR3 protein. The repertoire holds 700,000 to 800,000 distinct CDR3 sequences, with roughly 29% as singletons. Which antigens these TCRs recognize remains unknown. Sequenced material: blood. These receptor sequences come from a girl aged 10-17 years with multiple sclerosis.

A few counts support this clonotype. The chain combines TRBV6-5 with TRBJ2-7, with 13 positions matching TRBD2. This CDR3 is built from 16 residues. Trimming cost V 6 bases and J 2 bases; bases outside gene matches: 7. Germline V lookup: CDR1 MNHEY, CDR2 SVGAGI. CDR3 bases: TGTGCCAGCAGAGGACTAGCGGGAGCAATCGCCTACGAGCAGTACTTC. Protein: CASRGLAGAIAYEQYF.

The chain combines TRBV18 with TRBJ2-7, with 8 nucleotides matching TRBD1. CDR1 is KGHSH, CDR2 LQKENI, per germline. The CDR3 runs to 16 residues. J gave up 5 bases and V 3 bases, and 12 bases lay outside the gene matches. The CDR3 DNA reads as TGTGCCAGCTCACCTGAAAGACAGGGGACGGTTGACGAGCAGTACTTC. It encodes CASSPERQGTVDEQYF.

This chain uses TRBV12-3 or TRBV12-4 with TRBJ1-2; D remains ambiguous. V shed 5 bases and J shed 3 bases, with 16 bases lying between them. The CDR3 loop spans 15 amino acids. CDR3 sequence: CASSRGIQADYGYTF. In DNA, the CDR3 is TGTGCCAGCAGTCGAGGGATCCAGGCGGACTATGGCTACACCTTC.

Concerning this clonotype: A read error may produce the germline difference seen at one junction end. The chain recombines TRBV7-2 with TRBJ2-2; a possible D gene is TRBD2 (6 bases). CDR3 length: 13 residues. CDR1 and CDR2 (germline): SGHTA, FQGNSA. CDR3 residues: CASSPWGTGGLFF. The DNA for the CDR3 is TGTGCCAGCAGCCCTTGGGGGACCGGGGGGCTGTTTTTT.

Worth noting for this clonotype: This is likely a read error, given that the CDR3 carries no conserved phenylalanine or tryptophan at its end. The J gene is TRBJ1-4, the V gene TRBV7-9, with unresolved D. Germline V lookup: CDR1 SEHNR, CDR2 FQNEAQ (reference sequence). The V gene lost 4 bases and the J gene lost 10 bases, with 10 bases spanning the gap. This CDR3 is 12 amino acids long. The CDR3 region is CASSSDQRKLFL. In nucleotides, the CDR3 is TGTGCCAGCAGCTCCGATCAGAGAAAACTGTTTTTG.

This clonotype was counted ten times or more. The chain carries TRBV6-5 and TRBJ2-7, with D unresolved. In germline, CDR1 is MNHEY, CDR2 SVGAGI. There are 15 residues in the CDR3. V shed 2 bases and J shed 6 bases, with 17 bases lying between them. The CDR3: CASSYECKGKCEQYF. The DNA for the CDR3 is TGTGCCAGCAGTTACGAATGTAAGGGTAAATGCGAGCAGTACTTC.

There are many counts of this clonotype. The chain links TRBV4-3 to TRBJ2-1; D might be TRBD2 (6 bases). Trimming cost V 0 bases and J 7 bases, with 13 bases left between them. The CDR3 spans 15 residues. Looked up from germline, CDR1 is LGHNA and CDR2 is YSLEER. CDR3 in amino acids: CASSQDLRDNNEQFF. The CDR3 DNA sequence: TGCGCCAGCAGCCAAGATCTGCGGGATAATAATGAGCAGTTCTTC.

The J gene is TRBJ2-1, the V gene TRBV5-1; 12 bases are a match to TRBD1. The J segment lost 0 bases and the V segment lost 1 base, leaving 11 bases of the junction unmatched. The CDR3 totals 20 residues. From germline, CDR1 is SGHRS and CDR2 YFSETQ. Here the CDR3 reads CASSLPGQGARVASYNEQFF. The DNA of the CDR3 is TGCGCCAGCAGCTTGCCGGGACAGGGGGCGCGGGTAGCCTCCTACAATGAGCAGTTCTTC. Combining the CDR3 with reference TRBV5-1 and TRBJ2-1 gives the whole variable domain KAGVTQTPRYLIKTRGQQVTLSCSPISGHRSVSWYQQTPGQGLQFLFEYFSETQRNKGNFPGRFSGRQFSNSRSEMNVSTLELGDSALYLCASSLPGQGARVASYNEQFFGPGTRLTVL.

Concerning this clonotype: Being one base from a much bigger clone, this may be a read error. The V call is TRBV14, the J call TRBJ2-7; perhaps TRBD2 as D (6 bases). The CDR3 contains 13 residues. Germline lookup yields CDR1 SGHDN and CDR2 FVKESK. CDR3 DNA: TGTGCCAGCAGCCAAAGGGACTCCTGCGAGCAGTACTTC. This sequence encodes CASSQRDSCEQYF. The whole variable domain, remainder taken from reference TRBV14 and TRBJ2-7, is EAGVTQFPSHSVIEKGQTVTLRCDPISGHDNLYWYRRVMGKEIKFLLHFVKESKQDESGMPNNRFLAERTGGTYSTLKVQPAELEDSGVYFCASSQRDSCEQYFGPGTRLTVT.

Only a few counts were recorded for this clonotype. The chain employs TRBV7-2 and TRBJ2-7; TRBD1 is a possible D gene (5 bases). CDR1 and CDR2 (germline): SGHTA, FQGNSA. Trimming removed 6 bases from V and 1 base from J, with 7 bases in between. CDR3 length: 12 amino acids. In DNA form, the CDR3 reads TGTGCCAGCAGGAAGGGGTCCTACGAGCAGTACTTC. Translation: CASRKGSYEQYF.

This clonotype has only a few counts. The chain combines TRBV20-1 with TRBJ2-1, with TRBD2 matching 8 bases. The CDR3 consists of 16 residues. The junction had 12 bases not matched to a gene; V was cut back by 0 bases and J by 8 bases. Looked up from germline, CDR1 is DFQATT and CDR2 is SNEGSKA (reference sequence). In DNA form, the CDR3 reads TGCAGTGCTAGAGATACGATTAGCGGGACCCTCCATGAGCAGTTCTTC. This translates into CSARDTISGTLHEQFF.

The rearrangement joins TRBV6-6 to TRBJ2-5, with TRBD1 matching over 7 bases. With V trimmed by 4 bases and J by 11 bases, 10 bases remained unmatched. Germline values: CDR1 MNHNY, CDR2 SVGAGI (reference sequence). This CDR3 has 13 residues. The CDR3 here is CASSSDRDGGQYF. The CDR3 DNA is TGTGCCAGCAGTTCAGACAGGGATGGCGGGCAGTACTTC.

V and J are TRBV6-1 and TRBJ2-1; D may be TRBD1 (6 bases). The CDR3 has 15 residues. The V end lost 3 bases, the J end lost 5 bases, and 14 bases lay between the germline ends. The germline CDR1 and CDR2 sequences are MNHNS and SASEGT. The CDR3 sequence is CASSDRGQGHNEQFF. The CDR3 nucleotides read TGTGCCAGCAGTGACAGGGGCCAGGGCCACAATGAGCAGTTCTTC.

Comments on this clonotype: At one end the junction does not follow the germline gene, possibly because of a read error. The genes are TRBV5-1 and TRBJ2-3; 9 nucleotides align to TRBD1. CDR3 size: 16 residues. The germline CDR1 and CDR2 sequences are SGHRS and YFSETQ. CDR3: CANSLFGTGYPDTQYF. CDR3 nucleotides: TGCGCCAACAGCTTGTTTGGGACAGGGTACCCAGATACGCAGTATTTT.

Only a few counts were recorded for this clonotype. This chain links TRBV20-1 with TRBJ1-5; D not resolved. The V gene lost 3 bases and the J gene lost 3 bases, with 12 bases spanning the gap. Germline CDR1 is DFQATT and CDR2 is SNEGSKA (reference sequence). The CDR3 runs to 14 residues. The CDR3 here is CSASFRSFNQPQHF. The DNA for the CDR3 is TGCAGTGCTAGTTTCAGGTCCTTCAATCAGCCCCAGCATTTT.

The CDR3 DNA sequence: TGCGCCAGCAGCTTGGCGGAGGGCAGGAACTGGAATGAGCAGTTCTTC. This translates into CASSLAEGRNWNEQFF. The chain links TRBV5-1 to TRBJ2-1; TRBD2 is a possible D gene (6 bases). Deletions cut 0 bases from V and 7 bases from J, with 17 bases between. The CDR3 loop spans 16 amino acids. CDR1 is SGHRS, CDR2 YFSETQ, per germline.

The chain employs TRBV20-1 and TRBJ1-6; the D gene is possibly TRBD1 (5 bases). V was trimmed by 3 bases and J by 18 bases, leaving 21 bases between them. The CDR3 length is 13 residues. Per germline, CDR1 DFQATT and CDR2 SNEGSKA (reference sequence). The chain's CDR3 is CSASSGTEILGHF. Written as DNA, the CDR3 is TGCAGTGCTAGTTCGGGGACTGAAATACTAGGCCACTTT.

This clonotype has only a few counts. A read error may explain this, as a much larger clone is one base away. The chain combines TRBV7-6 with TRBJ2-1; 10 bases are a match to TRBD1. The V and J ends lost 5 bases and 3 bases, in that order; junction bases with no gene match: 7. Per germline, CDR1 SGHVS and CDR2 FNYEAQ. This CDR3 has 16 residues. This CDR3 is CASSRLDRGDYNEQFF. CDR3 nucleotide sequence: TGTGCCAGCAGCCGACTGGACAGGGGGGACTACAATGAGCAGTTCTTC.

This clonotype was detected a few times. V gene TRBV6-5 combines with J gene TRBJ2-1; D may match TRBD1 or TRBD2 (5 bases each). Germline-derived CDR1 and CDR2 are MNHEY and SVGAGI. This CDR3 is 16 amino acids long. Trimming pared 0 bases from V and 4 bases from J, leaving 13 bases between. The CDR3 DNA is TGTGCCAGCAGTTACTCCGGGACGGGGAGATACAATGAGCAGTTCTTC. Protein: CASSYSGTGRYNEQFF.

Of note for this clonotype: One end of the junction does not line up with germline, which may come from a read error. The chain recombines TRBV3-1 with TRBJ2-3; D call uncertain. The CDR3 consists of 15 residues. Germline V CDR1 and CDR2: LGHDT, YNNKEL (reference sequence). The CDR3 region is CTSSQESQGLWTQYF. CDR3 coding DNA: TGTACCAGCAGCCAAGAGAGCCAAGGTTTGTGGACGCAGTATTTT.

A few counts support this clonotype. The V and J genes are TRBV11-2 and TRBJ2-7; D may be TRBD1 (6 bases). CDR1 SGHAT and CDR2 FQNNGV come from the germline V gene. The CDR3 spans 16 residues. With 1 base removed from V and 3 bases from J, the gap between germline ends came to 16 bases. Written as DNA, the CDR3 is TGTGCCAGCAGCTTAGCATCGAGGCAGGGGAACTACGAGCAGTACTTC. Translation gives CASSLASRQGNYEQYF.

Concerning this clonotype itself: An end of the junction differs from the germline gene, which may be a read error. CDR3 sequence: CVTSRARTGHSEQYF. The CDR3 DNA sequence: TGTGTCACCAGCAGAGCCAGGACAGGACATAGCGAGCAGTACTTC. The chain links TRBV15 to TRBJ2-7; 7 positions match TRBD1. Germline CDR1 is LNHNV and CDR2 is YYDKDF (reference sequence). The CDR3 is made up of 15 amino acids.

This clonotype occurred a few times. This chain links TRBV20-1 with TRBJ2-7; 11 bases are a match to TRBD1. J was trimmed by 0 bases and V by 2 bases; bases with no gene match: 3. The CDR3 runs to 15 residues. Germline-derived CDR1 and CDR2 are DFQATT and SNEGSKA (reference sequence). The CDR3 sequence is CSARPGTGGSYEQYF. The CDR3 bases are TGCAGTGCTAGACCCGGGACAGGGGGCTCCTACGAGCAGTACTTC.

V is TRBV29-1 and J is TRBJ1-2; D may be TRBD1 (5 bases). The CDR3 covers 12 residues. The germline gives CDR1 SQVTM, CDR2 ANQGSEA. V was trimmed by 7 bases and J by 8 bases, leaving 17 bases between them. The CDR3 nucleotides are TGCAGCGCCGGAGACAGCAGCCTCGGCTACACCTTC. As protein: CSAGDSSLGYTF.